This T cell receptor (beta chain) was captured by sequencing in a study of T cells after yellow fever vaccination. This clonotype was detected only a few times. The antigen is undetermined. A process of 5'RACE template switching, which added a universal primer site and UMIs, was used to make TCR cDNA. TCRdb called the 5' RACE reads again in MiXCR, with one record for every CDR3 protein. The table lists nearly 300,000 distinct CDR3 sequences, 8.7% of them singletons. Germline V gene sequence: CDR1 GTSNPN, CDR2 SVGIG (reference sequence). This CDR3 contains 11 residues. Trimming left V 3 bases short and J 11 bases short, with 13 bases between. Study-wide results and limits: Just a small share of clonotypes turned up in the CD4 compartment as well as the CD8 compartment. Clones from primary vaccination mostly reappeared after the booster (around 96% CD4, about 88% CD8). Though weaker, the secondary response peaked faster, on day 5 versus 15.

The V gene is TRBV30, the J gene TRBJ1-1; D possibly corresponds to TRBD1 (6 bases). Sequences were derived from CD4+ T cells sorted from PBMCs, sampled 5 days after the yellow fever booster vaccination. This TCR was sampled from a young man who received the YFV17D yellow fever vaccine. The CDR3 coding sequence is TGTGCCTGGAGCGAAACAGGGAGTGCTTTCTTT. It specifies CAWSETGSAFF.